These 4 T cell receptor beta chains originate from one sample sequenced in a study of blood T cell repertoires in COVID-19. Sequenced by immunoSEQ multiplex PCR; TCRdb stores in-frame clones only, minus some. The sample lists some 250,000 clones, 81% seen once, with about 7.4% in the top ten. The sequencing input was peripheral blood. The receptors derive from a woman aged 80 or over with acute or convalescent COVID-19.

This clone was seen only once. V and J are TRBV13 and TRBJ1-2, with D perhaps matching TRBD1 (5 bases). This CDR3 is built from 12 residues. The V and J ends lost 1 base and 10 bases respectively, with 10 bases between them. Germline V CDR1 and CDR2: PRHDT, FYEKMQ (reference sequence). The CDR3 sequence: CASSLVTRDYTF. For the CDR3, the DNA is TGTGCCAGCAGCTTAGTTACCAGGGACTACACCTTC.

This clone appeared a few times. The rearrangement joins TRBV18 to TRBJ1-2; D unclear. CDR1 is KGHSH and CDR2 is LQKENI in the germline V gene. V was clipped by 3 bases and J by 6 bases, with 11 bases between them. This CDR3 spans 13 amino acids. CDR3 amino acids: CASSPAANDGYTF. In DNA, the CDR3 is TGTGCCAGCTCACCGGCAGCGAACGATGGCTACACCTTC.

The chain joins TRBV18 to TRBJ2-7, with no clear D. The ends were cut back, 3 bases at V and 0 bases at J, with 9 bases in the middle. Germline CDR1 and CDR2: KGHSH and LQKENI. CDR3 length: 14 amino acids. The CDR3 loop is CASSPPTHSYEQYF. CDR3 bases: TGTGCCAGCTCACCCCCGACTCACTCCTACGAGCAGTACTTC.

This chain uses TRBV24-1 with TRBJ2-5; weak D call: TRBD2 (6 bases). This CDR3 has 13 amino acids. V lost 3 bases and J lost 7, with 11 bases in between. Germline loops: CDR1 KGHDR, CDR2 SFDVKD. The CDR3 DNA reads TGTGCCACCAGTGATGGAGGGAAGGGGACCCAGTACTTC. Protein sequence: CATSDGGKGTQYF.